Below, one T cell receptor (beta chain) is given with its context. Its antigen is still unknown. These data are taken from a study of T-cell reconstitution after alpha-beta-depleted transplantation in children. Findings and limits, study-wide: Expanded graft clones numbering several hundred reportedly gave rise to alpha-beta T cells about two months after transplant. After one year, T-cell counts and TCRbeta diversity mostly came from new T cells. It was surviving recipient T cells and thymic progenitors that gave some patients high TCRbeta diversity at day 60.

This CDR3 has 15 residues. Trimming removed 0 bases from V and 4 bases from J, with 10 bases in between. Looked up from germline, CDR1 is SGHRS and CDR2 is YFSETQ. Unique molecular identifiers tagged the TCRbeta library. From the PCR reads, TCRdb called clonotypes with MiXCR, one entry per CDR3 protein. The sample lists over 90,000 distinct CDR3 sequences, over 6% occurring once. The source is a boy between 2 and 10 years old with acute lymphoblastic leukemia, due to receive a stem cell transplant. The chain carries TRBV5-1 and TRBJ2-2; D possibly corresponds to TRBD2 (5 bases). The starting material was PBMCs, obtained before TCRalphabeta/CD19-depleted stem cell transplant. CDR3 protein: CASSLAASSTGELFF. CDR3 coding DNA: TGCGCCAGCAGCTTGGCGGCTAGCAGCACCGGGGAGCTGTTTTTT.